Following are 31 T cell receptor beta chains from one sample sequenced in a study of CXCR3-negative and CXCR3-positive naive CD8 T cells. Findings of the study overall: More hydrophobic TRB CDR3s were found in CXCR3-positive naive cells than in CXCR3-negative naive cells.

5' RACE that incorporated UMI labels was used to prepare the TRB cDNA libraries. TCRdb re-analyzed the 5' RACE reads; it lists each CDR3 protein once, without DNA. In all, the sample yields several thousand distinct CDR3 sequences. No antigens are known for them. Sequencing input: naive CXCR3+ CD8+ T cells from blood. The sample's subset: CD45RO-CCR7+CD27+CD95- naive CD8+ T cells expressing CXCR3 (TNR3+). The receptor source for this set is a human donor in good health. Some clones in this sample may be carry-over from other donors' samples.

The gene calls are TRBV29-1 and TRBJ2-7; lacking DNA, the TRBD1 call made by TCRdb goes unchecked. This CDR3 region has 11 residues. Germline loops: CDR1 SQVTM, CDR2 ANQGSEA. This CDR3 is CSAEGAAEQYF.

This rearrangement joins TRBV20-1 to TRBJ1-5; the D gene TCRdb calls, TRBD1, cannot be checked with no DNA. Germline V gives CDR1 DFQATT, CDR2 SNEGSKA (reference sequence). The CDR3 spans 17 residues. The CDR3 region is CSAHPGQGPYSNQPQHF.

CDR3 protein: CASSSYSGAKAAEAFF. The V gene is TRBV28, the J gene TRBJ1-1; without DNA, the TCRdb call of TRBD1 cannot be checked. The CDR3 covers 16 residues. Germline V gene lookup returns CDR1 MDHEN and CDR2 SYDVKM. Together with reference TRBV28 and TRBJ1-1, the CDR3 gives the full variable domain: DVKVTQSSRYLVKRTGEKVFLECVQDMDHENMFWYRQDPGLGLRLIYFSYDVKMKEKGDIPEGYSVSREKKERFSLILESASTNQTSMYLCASSSYSGAKAAEAFFGQGTRLTVV.

Measured by frequency, this clonotype is medium-sized (0.01 to 0.1%). J is TRBJ2-7 and V is TRBV5-6; TCRdb returns TRBD1, unconfirmable since there is no DNA. Germline loops: CDR1 SGHDT, CDR2 YYEEEE. This CDR3 has 13 amino acids. The CDR3: CASRGTGAYEQYF.

In terms of frequency, this clonotype is medium-sized. The chain recombines TRBV21-1 with TRBJ2-7; as DNA is missing, the TRBD1 call by TCRdb cannot be tested. TRBV21-1 is termed a pseudogene. There are 14 residues in the CDR3. The CDR3 reads CASSKGQTTYEQYF.

The chain recombines TRBV2 with TRBJ2-1; with no DNA, the TCRdb D assignment of TRBD2 cannot be verified. The CDR3 has 15 amino acids. Germline V gene sequence: CDR1 SNHLY, CDR2 FYNNEI. This chain's CDR3 is CASSWTSGTGGEQFF.

This clonotype counts as medium-sized by frequency. The chain combines TRBV7-9 with TRBJ2-7. Germline lookup yields CDR1 SEHNR and CDR2 FQNEAQ (reference sequence). The CDR3 loop spans 12 amino acids. The CDR3 spells CASSPETYEQYF.

This chain joins TRBV29-1 and TRBJ1-3. Germline-derived CDR1 and CDR2 are SQVTM and ANQGSEA. The CDR3 length is 20 residues. The CDR3 here is CSVEARPDSFEEGTGNTIYF.

This clonotype shows up as medium-sized (0.01 to 0.1%) by frequency. V is TRBV11-2 and J is TRBJ2-7; with no DNA, the TCRdb D assignment of TRBD1 cannot be verified. Germline V lookup: CDR1 SGHAT, CDR2 FQNNGV. The length of the CDR3 is 14 residues. This CDR3 reads CASSPGTGLYEQYF.

This clonotype is labeled medium-sized based on frequency. The V call is TRBV29-1, the J call TRBJ1-2; TCRdb indicates TRBD1, and absent DNA this call remains unverified. Germline CDR1 and CDR2: SQVTM and ANQGSEA. The CDR3 is 13 amino acids. The CDR3 sequence is CSVGQGALDGYTF.

Its frequency marks this clonotype as medium-sized. V is TRBV29-1 and J is TRBJ2-7. The CDR3 spans 13 residues. Germline V lookup: CDR1 SQVTM, CDR2 ANQGSEA. The CDR3: CSVDPGDSYEQYF.

CDR3 sequence: CSVEGFSPASTEAFF. The chain employs TRBV29-1 and TRBJ1-1; TCRdb's D gene call, TRBD1, goes unchecked for lack of DNA. The germline gives CDR1 SQVTM, CDR2 ANQGSEA. The CDR3 is 15 amino acids.

Frequency places this clonotype as large. The V and J genes are TRBV5-5 and TRBJ2-3; TCRdb picks TRBD1, but there is no DNA to check that call. The CDR3 consists of 14 residues. Germline V gene lookup returns CDR1 SGHKS and CDR2 YYEKEE (reference sequence). This CDR3 is CASSFYSGTDTQYF. Filled out from reference TRBV5-5 and TRBJ2-3, the complete variable domain reads DAGVTQSPTHLIKTRGQQVTLRCSPISGHKSVSWYQQVLGQGPQFIFQYYEKEERGRGNFPDRFSARQFPNYSSELNVNALLLGDSALYLCASSFYSGTDTQYFGPGTRLTVL.

This clonotype is deemed medium-sized (0.01 to 0.1%) by its frequency. The V and J genes are TRBV7-9 and TRBJ1-1. Germline lookup yields CDR1 SEHNR and CDR2 FQNEAQ (reference sequence). This CDR3 is 16 amino acids long. CDR3 amino acids: CASSLVWGTSDTEAFF.

This sequence joins TRBV2 and TRBJ2-1; the TRBD1 assignment by TCRdb is unverifiable without DNA. This CDR3 is 15 amino acids long. Germline V gene data show CDR1 as SNHLY and CDR2 as FYNNEI. This chain's CDR3 is CASSGTGGSYNEQFF.

This clonotype is identified as medium-sized (0.01 to 0.1%) from frequency. This sequence joins TRBV7-2 and TRBJ2-2. Germline lookup yields CDR1 SGHTA and CDR2 FQGNSA. This CDR3 spans 16 amino acids. CDR3 residues: CASSFFESPNTGELFF.

The chain couples TRBV7-6 to TRBJ1-4. CDR3 length: 16 residues. In germline, CDR1 is SGHVS, CDR2 FNYEAQ. CDR3 residues: CASSFEGLATNEKLFF.

By frequency, this clonotype registers medium-sized (0.01 to 0.1%). The V gene is TRBV29-1, the J gene TRBJ1-2. The CDR3 totals 12 residues. Germline V gene sequence: CDR1 SQVTM, CDR2 ANQGSEA. This CDR3 is CSVERDGDGYTF.

The CDR3 sequence: CASSFFSGTYNEQFF. The chain links TRBV27 to TRBJ2-1; no DNA is available, so the TRBD2 call from TCRdb remains unchecked. Germline V lookup: CDR1 MNHEY, CDR2 SMNVEV (reference sequence). This CDR3 has 15 amino acids.

V and J are TRBV6-5 and TRBJ2-4; TCRdb proposes TRBD1, but this gene call is untestable without DNA. Germline loops: CDR1 MNHEY, CDR2 SVGAGI. The CDR3 is 14 amino acids. CDR3 sequence: CASSPDLAKNIQYF.

This clonotype ranks as medium-sized in terms of frequency. J is TRBJ2-7 and V is TRBV9. The CDR3 consists of 15 residues. Germline CDR1 and CDR2: SGDLS and YYNGEE. CDR3: CASSVDGLSSYEQYF.

The rearrangement links TRBV5-1 to TRBJ1-1; the TCRdb D gene call, TRBD1, has no DNA to confirm it. Germline CDR1 reads SGHRS; CDR2 reads YFSETQ. CDR3 length equals 15 residues. The CDR3 loop reads CASSRRDSRTTEAFF. Combining the CDR3 with reference TRBV5-1 and TRBJ1-1 gives the whole variable domain KAGVTQTPRYLIKTRGQQVTLSCSPISGHRSVSWYQQTPGQGLQFLFEYFSETQRNKGNFPGRFSGRQFSNSRSEMNVSTLELGDSALYLCASSRRDSRTTEAFFGQGTRLTVV.

Frequency places this clonotype as medium-sized. This chain links TRBV18 with TRBJ1-2; without DNA, the TCRdb call of TRBD1 cannot be checked. Germline CDR1 and CDR2: KGHSH and LQKENI. The CDR3 length is 14 residues. The CDR3 loop reads CASSTGGRDYGYTF.

The gene calls are TRBV25-1 and TRBJ2-7; with no DNA, the TCRdb D assignment of TRBD1 cannot be verified. The CDR3 contains 13 residues. Germline lookup yields CDR1 MGHDK and CDR2 SYGVNS. CDR3 amino acids: CASSDDSLYEQYF.

This clonotype is classed as medium-sized by frequency. J is TRBJ2-7 and V is TRBV7-2; TCRdb names TRBD2, which stays unverified in the absence of DNA. Germline CDR1 is SGHTA and CDR2 is FQGNSA. The CDR3 spans 14 residues. The CDR3: CASSVGLAVYEQYF.

The CDR3 spells CATSRDRGGAQETQYF. The genes are TRBV15 and TRBJ2-5. The CDR3 sequence is 16 residues long. Germline V CDR1 and CDR2: LNHNV, YYDKDF (reference sequence).

The V gene is TRBV15, the J gene TRBJ2-7; TCRdb's D gene call, TRBD1, goes unchecked for lack of DNA. Germline CDR1 and CDR2: LNHNV and YYDKDF (reference sequence). There are 12 residues in the CDR3. This chain's CDR3 is CATSSTGTQQYF. Together with reference TRBV15 and TRBJ2-7, the CDR3 gives the full variable domain: DAMVIQNPRYQVTQFGKPVTLSCSQTLNHNVMYWYQQKSSQAPKLLFHYYDKDFNNEADTPDNFQSRRPNTSFCFLDIRSPGLGDTAMYLCATSSTGTQQYFGPGTRLTVT.

This clonotype is identified as medium-sized (0.01 to 0.1%) from frequency. The rearrangement links TRBV6-6 to TRBJ2-7; there is no DNA to check the TCRdb D call of TRBD1. CDR3 length: 18 residues. Germline CDR1 is MNHNY and CDR2 is SVGAGI (reference sequence). CDR3 sequence reads: CASSFLRPGTGRRNEQYF.

This clonotype shows up as medium-sized (0.01 to 0.1%) by frequency. This sequence joins TRBV7-6 and TRBJ2-7. CDR1 and CDR2 from the germline V gene are SGHVS and FNYEAQ. This CDR3 spans 13 amino acids. The CDR3: CASSPREHYEQYF.

This chain links TRBV20-1 with TRBJ1-2. Per germline, CDR1 DFQATT and CDR2 SNEGSKA (reference sequence). This CDR3 comprises 13 residues. CDR3 sequence: CSARAKENYGYTF.

The genes are TRBV29-1 and TRBJ2-1; the TCRdb D gene call, TRBD1, has no DNA to confirm it. CDR1 is SQVTM, CDR2 ANQGSEA, per germline. This CDR3 is built from 11 residues. The chain's CDR3 is CSFPLYNEQFF.